The clone carrying this T cell receptor (beta chain) was counted between two and nine times. The target antigen is unknown. The CDR3 end lies 3 residues beyond the end of the read and is filled in from the germline J gene. CVID subjects had received replacement immunoglobulin for at least one year. These data belong to a study of T cell clonality in common variable immunodeficiency. Study-wide results and limits: Fewer deletions and N-nucleotide insertions were reportedly seen in common variable immunodeficiency TCR beta sequences. CVID subjects had higher TCRbeta clonality than healthy controls, most marked in about a third. CVID subjects shared fewer TCRbeta clones than healthy controls did.

CVID and control samples used equivalent genomic DNA input. Profiling relied on immunoSEQ multiplex PCR, and the TCRdb table lists in-frame clones only, not all of them. The table lists 15,000 to 20,000 clones, with no singletons. The CDR3 loop spans 13 amino acids. Trimming took off 3 bases at V and 7 bases at J, with 12 bases between the two ends. Germline V gene data show CDR1 as WSHSY and CDR2 as SAAADI. The sample comprised peripheral blood mononuclear cells. The rearrangement links TRBV10-2 to TRBJ1-2; D unresolved. This TCR was recovered from a human donor with common variable immunodeficiency. This chain's CDR3 is CASSDPGFGGYTF. CDR3 DNA, as far as it was read: TGCGCCAGCAGTGACCCGGGGTTTGGTGGC.